The sequence of this TCR beta chain was determined in a study of blood T cell repertoires in COVID-19. The overall study: Italy, Spain and the United States were the sources of the convalescent and acute COVID-19 samples. PBMCs, B-cell-depleted T cells, or T cells were the source of the cDNA or gDNA that made up the material.

Assay: immunoSEQ multiplex PCR; the TCRdb copy retains only in-frame clones and omits some. The repertoire consists of hundreds of thousands of clones, with about 87% occurring once and the leading ten covering roughly 0.25%. V was clipped by 6 bases and J by 5 bases; unmatched bases: 8. CDR3 length equals 14 residues. Germline CDR1 and CDR2: LNHDA and SQIVND (reference sequence). The sequenced material came from peripheral blood. This TCR derives from a young woman with acute or convalescent COVID-19. The genes are TRBV19 and TRBJ1-1; TRBD1 matches at 8 bases. The CDR3 DNA sequence: TGTGCCAGTAGCACGGGACAGGTTGGGACTGAAGCTTTCTTT. Protein: CASSTGQVGTEAFF.